This T cell receptor (beta chain) was identified during a study of cytomegalovirus exposure and HLA in healthy donors. V gave up 6 bases and J gave up 4 bases; unmatched junction bases: 6. CDR3 length: 14 amino acids. Germline V gene lookup returns CDR1 MNHNS and CDR2 SASEGT. Measured with immunoSEQ multiplex PCR; TCRdb has only the in-frame clones, and not every one. The sample yields 200,000 to 250,000 clones, around four fifths seen once. Findings and caveats of the study: In a later analysis, first-cohort TCR clusters were found to tend to co-occur in the 95 to 150 validation repertoires. It was 164 TCR beta chains that were listed as cytomegalovirus-associated.

This clone was counted only a few times. Antigen: not known. This chain joins TRBV6-1 and TRBJ1-2; TRBD1 matches at 9 bases. This sequence originates from a woman aged 18-29 years in good health and CMV-seronegative. Sequencing used PBMCs. The CDR3 sequence: CASREDRGGYGYTF. CDR3 DNA sequence: TGTGCCAGCAGAGAGGACAGGGGAGGCTATGGCTACACCTTC.